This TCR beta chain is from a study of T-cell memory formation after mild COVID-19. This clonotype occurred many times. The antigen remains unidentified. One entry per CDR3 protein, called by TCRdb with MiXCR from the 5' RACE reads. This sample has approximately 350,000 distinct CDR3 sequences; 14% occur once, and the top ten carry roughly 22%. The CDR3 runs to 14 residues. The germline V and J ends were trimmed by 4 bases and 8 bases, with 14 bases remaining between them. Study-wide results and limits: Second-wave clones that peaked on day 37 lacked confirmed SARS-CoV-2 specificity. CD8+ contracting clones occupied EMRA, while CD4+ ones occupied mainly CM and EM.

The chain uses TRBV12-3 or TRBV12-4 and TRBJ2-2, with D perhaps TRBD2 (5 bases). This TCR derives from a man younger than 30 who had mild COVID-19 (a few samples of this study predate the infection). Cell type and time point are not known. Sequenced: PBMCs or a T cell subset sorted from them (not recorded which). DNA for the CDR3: TGTGCCAGCAGTTCACGAGGGAATGGAGGGGAGCTGTTTTTT. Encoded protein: CASSSRGNGGELFF.